The next 2 T cell receptor beta chains were all read from a single sample in a study of T cells after yellow fever vaccination. MiXCR, run by TCRdb on the 5' RACE reads, gives a single entry per CDR3 protein. The sample holds under 600,000 distinct CDR3 sequences, approximately 13% seen once. Sequencing was performed on PBMCs, taken on the day of the yellow fever booster vaccination. The receptors originated from a man between 25 and 39 years old who received the YFV17D yellow fever vaccine.

The rearrangement joins TRBV4-1 to TRBJ2-3, with D maybe TRBD1 (6 bases). Germline V CDR1 and CDR2: MGHRA, YSYEKL. This CDR3 spans 12 amino acids. The V and J ends lost 4 bases and 11 bases respectively, with 13 bases between them. The CDR3 nucleotides are TGCGCCAGCAGCCGGGACCGAGGGGGGCAGTATTTT. Translated, it gives CASSRDRGGQYF.

This clonotype was picked up a small number of times. V usage is TRBV6-5 and J usage is TRBJ2-2; D not resolved. Germline V gene sequence: CDR1 MNHEY, CDR2 SVGAGI. V gave up 0 bases and J gave up 3 bases, with 5 bases separating them. CDR3 size: 14 residues. In DNA, the CDR3 is TGTGCCAGCAGTTACTCGACCCACACCGGGGAGCTGTTTTTT. Encoded protein: CASSYSTHTGELFF.